Listed here is a single T cell receptor (beta chain). Its matching antigen is unknown. The sample comes from a study of blood T cells in healthy people across ages. Healthy Caucasians from Russia aged roughly 6 to 95 served as donors. PCR was performed a second time for roughly 6 to 12 cycles using a sample-barcoded 5' primer and a J-beta primer mix. A template-switch adaptor containing 12 random nucleotides labeled each cDNA molecule. TCRdb fed the 5' RACE reads into MiXCR, producing one record per CDR3 protein. This table has about 780,000 distinct CDR3 sequences, under 80% appearing once. Trimming shortened V by 0 bases and J by 5 bases, and 8 bases separated the two germline ends. This CDR3 has 13 residues. From germline, CDR1 is GTSNPN and CDR2 SVGIG (reference sequence). Notes on the study in general: Higher diversity, along with more naive CD4+ cells, distinguished long-lived donors from aged donors.

This clonotype originated in a young man in good health. The rearrangement links TRBV30 to TRBJ1-5; D gene ambiguous. Material for sequencing was blood. CDR3 sequence: CAWSVSRDQPQHF. The CDR3, as DNA: TGTGCCTGGAGTGTTAGCAGAGATCAGCCCCAGCATTTT.